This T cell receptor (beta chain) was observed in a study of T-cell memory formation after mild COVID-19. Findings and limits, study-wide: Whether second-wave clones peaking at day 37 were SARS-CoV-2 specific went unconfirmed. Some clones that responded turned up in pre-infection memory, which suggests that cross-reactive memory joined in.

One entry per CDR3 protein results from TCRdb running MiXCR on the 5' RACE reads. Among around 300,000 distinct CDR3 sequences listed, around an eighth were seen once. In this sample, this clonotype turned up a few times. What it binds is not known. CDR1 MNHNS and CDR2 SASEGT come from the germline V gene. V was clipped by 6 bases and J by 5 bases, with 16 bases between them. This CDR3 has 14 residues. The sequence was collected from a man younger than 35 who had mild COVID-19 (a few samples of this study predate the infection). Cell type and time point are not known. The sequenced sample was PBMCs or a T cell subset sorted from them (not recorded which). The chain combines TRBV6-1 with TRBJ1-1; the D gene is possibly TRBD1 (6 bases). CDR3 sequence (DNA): TGTGCCAGCAGCGAGGACAGATGGAGGACTGAAGCTTTCTTT. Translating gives CASSEDRWRTEAFF.